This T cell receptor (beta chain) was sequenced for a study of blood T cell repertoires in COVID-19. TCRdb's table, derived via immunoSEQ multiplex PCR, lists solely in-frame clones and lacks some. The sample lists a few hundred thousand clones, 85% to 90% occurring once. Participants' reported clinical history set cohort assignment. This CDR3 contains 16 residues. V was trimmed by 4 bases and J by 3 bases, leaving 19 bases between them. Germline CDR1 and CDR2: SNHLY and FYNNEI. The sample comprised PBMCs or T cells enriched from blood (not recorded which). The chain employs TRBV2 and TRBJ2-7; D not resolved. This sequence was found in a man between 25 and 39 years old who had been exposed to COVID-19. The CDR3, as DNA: TGTGCCAGCAGTGGACGGTTGTTAGACACCGACTACGAGCAGTACTTC. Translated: CASSGRLLDTDYEQYF.